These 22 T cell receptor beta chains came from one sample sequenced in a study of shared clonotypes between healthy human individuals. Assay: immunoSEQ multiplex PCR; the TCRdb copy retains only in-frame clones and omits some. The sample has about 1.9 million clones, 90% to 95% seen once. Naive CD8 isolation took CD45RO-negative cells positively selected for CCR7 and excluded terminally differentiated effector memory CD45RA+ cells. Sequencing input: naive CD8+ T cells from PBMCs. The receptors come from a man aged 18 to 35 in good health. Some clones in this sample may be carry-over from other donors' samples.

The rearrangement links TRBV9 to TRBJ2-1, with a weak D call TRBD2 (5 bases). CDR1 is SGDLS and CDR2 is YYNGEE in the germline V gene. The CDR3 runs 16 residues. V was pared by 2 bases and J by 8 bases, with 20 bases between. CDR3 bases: TGTGCCAGCAGCGTGCGGGCGACTACCTTCTGGGATGAGCAGTTCTTC. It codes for CASSVRATTFWDEQFF.

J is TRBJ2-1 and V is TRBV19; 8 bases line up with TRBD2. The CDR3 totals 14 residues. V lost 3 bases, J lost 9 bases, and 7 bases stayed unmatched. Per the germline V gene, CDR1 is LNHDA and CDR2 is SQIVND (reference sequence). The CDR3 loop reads CASSIGRVLGEQFF. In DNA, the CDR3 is TGTGCCAGTAGTATCGGGAGGGTGCTTGGTGAGCAGTTCTTC.

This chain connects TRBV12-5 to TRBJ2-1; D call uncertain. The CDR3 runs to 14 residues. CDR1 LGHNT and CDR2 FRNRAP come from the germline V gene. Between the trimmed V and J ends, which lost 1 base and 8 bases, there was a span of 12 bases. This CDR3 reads CASGLGVGGDEQFF. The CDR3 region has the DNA TGTGCTAGTGGTTTGGGGGTGGGTGGCGATGAGCAGTTCTTC. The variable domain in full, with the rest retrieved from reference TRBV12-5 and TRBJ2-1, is DARVTQTPRHKVTEMGQEVTMRCQPILGHNTVFWYRQTMMQGLELLAYFRNRAPLDDSGMPKDRFSAEMPDATLATLKIQPSEPRDSAVYFCASGLGVGGDEQFFGPGTRLTVL.

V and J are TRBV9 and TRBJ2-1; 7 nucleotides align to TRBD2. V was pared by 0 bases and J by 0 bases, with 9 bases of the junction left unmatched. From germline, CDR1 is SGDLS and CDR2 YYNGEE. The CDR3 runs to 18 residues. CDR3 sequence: CASSVASGGSSSYNEQFF. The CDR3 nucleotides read TGTGCCAGCAGCGTAGCTAGCGGAGGTTCTAGCTCCTACAATGAGCAGTTCTTC.

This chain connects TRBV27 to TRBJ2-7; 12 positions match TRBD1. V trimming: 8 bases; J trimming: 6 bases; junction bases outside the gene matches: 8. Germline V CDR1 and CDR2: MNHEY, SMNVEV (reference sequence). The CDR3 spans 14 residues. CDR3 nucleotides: TGTGCCAGCGGTCCGGGACAGGGGGCGGGCGAGCAGTACTTC. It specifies CASGPGQGAGEQYF.

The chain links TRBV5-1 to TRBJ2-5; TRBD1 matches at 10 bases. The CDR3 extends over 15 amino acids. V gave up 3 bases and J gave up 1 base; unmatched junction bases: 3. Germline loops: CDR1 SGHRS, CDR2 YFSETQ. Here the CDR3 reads CASSWTGGRQETQYF. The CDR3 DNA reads TGCGCCAGCAGCTGGACAGGGGGGCGCCAAGAGACCCAGTACTTC.

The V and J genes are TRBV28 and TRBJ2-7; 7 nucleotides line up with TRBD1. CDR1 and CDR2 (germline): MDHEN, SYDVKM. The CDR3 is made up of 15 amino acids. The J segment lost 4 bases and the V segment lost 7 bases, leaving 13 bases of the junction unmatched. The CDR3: CASTPRGGLPYEQYF. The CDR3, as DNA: TGTGCCAGCACCCCGAGAGGGGGCTTGCCGTACGAGCAGTACTTC.

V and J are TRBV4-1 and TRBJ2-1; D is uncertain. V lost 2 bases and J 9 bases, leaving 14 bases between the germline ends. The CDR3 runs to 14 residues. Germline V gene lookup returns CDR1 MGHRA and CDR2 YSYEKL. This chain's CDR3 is CASSQPTAMFEQFF. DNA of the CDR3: TGCGCCAGCAGCCAACCCACAGCAATGTTTGAGCAGTTCTTC.

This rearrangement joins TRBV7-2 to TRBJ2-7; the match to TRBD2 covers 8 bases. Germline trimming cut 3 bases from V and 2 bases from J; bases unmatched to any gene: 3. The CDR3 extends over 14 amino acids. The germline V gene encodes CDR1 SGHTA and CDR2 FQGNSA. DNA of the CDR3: TGTGCCAGCAGCTTCGGACTAGCTCCCTACGAGCAGTACTTC. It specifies CASSFGLAPYEQYF.

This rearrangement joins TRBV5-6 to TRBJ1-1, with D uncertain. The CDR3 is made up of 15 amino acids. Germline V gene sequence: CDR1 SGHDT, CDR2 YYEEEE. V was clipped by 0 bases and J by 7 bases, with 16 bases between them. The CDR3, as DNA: TGTGCCAGCAGCTTGGTTGAGGCCCAGGTGAGTGAAGCTTTCTTT. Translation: CASSLVEAQVSEAFF.

For the CDR3, the DNA is TGCGCCAGCAGCGGGGGTGTTGCTAACTATGGCTACACCTTC. Its protein is CASSGGVANYGYTF. The chain carries TRBV10-2 and TRBJ1-2, with D tentatively TRBD1 (5 bases). This CDR3 spans 14 amino acids. CDR1 and CDR2 from the germline V gene are WSHSY and SAAADI. Trimming removed 6 bases from V and 0 bases from J, with 11 bases in between.

The CDR3: CASTATGGRSFF. CDR3 DNA sequence: TGTGCCAGTACCGCTACAGGGGGGCGGAGTTTCTTT. The rearrangement links TRBV19 to TRBJ1-1; 8 positions agree with TRBD1. The CDR3 runs 12 residues. Germline V gene lookup returns CDR1 LNHDA and CDR2 SQIVND (reference sequence). V shed 7 bases and J 13 bases; nucleotides not matched to a gene: 11.

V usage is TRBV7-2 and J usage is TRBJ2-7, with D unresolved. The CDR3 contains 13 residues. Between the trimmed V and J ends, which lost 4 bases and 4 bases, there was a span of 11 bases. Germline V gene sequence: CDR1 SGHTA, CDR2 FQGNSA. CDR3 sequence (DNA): TGTGCCAGCAGCTCCCGGCTAAGTTACGAGCAGTACTTC. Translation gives CASSSRLSYEQYF.

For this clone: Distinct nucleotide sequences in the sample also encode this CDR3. The CDR3 DNA reads TGTGCCAGTAGTATCCCAGCGGGAGGCCCAGATACGCAGTATTTT. Protein: CASSIPAGGPDTQYF. This chain links TRBV19 with TRBJ2-3; 9 bases line up with TRBD2. From germline, CDR1 is LNHDA and CDR2 SQIVND (reference sequence). CDR3 size: 15 residues. The junction had 5 bases not matched to a gene; V was cut back by 3 bases and J by 4 bases.

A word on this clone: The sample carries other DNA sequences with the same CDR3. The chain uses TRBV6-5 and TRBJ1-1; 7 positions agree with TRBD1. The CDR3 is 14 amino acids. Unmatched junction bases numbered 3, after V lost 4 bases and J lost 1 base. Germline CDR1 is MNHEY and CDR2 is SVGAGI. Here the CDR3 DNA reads TGTGCCAGCAGTTGGCGACAGGGGAACACTGAAGCTTTCTTT. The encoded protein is CASSWRQGNTEAFF.

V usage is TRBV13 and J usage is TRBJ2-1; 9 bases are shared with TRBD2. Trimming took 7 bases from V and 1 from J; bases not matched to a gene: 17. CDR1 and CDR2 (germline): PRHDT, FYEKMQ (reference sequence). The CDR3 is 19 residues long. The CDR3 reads CASTPGSGSSSPSYNEQFF. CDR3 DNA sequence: TGTGCCAGCACCCCGGGTAGCGGGAGTTCCTCCCCTTCCTACAATGAGCAGTTCTTC. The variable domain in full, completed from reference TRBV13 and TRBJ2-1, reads AAGVIQSPRHLIKEKRETATLKCYPIPRHDTVYWYQQGPGQDPQFLISFYEKMQSDKGSIPDRFSAQQFSDYHSELNMSSLELGDSALYFCASTPGSGSSSPSYNEQFFGPGTRLTVL.

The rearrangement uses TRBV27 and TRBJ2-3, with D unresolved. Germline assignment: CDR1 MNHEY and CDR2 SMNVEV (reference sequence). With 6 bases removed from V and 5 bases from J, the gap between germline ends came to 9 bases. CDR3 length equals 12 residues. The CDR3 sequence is CASSQGRDTQYF. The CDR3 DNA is TGTGCCAGCAGCCAAGGACGAGATACGCAGTATTTT.

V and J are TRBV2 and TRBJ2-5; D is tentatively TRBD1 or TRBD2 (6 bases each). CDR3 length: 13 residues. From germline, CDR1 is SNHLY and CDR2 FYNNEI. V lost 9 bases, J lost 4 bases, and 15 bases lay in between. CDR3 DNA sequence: TGTGCCAGGTTTTTAGGGGGGCGAGAGACCCAGTACTTC. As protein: CARFLGGRETQYF.

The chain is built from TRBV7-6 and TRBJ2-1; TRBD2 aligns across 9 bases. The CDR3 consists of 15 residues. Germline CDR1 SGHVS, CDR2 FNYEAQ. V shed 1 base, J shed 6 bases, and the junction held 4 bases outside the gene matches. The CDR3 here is CASSLGLAVTNEQFF. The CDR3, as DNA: TGTGCCAGCAGCTTAGGACTAGCGGTTACCAATGAGCAGTTCTTC. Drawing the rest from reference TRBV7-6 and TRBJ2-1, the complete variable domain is GAGVSQSPRYKVTKRGQDVALRCDPISGHVSLYWYRQALGQGPEFLTYFNYEAQQDKSGLPNDRFSAERPEGSISTLTIQRTEQRDSAMYRCASSLGLAVTNEQFFGPGTRLTVL.

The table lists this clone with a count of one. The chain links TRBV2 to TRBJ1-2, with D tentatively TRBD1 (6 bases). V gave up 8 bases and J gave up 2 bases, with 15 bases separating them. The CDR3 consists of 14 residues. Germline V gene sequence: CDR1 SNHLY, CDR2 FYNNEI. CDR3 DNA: TGTGCCAGCTGGGGGGGCAGGCTGAACTATGGCTACACCTTC. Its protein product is CASWGGRLNYGYTF.

The CDR3 DNA reads TGCGCCAGCAGCCAAGATGTAGGGACAGGGGCCTACGAGCAGTACTTC. Translation gives CASSQDVGTGAYEQYF. The chain couples TRBV4-3 to TRBJ2-7; 10 nucleotides agree with TRBD1. Germline V gene lookup returns CDR1 LGHNA and CDR2 YSLEER. J was trimmed by 2 bases and V by 0 bases; bases with no gene match: 4. This CDR3 has 16 residues.

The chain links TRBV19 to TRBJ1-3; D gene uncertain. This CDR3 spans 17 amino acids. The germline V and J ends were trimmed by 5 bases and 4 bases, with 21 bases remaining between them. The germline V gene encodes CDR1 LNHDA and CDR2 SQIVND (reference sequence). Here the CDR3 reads CASSLVAGPVRGNTIYF. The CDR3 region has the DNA TGTGCCAGTAGTTTGGTCGCAGGTCCGGTGCGAGGAAACACCATATATTTT. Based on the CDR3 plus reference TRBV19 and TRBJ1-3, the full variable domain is DGGITQSPKYLFRKEGQNVTLSCEQNLNHDAMYWYRQDPGQGLRLIYYSQIVNDFQKGDIAEGYSVSREKKESFPLTVTSAQKNPTAFYLCASSLVAGPVRGNTIYFGEGSWLTVV.